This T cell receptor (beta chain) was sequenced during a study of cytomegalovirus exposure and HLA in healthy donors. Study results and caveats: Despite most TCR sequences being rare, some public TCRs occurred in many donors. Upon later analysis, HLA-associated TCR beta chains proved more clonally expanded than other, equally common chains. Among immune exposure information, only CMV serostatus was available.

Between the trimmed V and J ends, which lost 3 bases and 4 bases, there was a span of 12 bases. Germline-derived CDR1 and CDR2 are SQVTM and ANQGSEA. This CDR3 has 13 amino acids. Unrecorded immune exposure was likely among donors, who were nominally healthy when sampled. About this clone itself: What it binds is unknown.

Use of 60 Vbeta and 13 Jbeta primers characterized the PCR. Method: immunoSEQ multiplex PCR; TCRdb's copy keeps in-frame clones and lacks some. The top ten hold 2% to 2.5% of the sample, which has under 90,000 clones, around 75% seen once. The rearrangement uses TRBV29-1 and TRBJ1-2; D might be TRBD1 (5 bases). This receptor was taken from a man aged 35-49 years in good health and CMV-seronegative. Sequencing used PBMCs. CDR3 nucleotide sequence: TGCAGCGTTGACGGGCAGGGTGGCTATGGCTACACCTTC. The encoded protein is CSVDGQGGYGYTF.